The 17 T cell receptor beta chains below come from one sample, sequenced in a study of blood T cell repertoires in COVID-19. Assay used: immunoSEQ multiplex PCR; TCRdb lists only in-frame clones, some missing. The sample lists 250,000 or so clones; approximately 90% were seen once. The sample consisted of PBMCs or T cells enriched from blood (not recorded which). These receptors were collected from a man in his fifties or sixties who had been exposed to COVID-19.

The chain employs TRBV6-5 and TRBJ2-7; 10 nucleotides align to TRBD1. Germline V gene data show CDR1 as MNHEY and CDR2 as SVGAGI. Trimming at V came to 4 bases and at J to 7 bases, leaving 4 bases not matched to a gene. The CDR3 runs 13 residues. The CDR3 nucleotides read TGTGCCAGCAGTTTGGACAGGGGGGGGGAGCAGTACGTC. It yields the protein CASSLDRGGEQYV.

The gene calls are TRBV5-1 and TRBJ1-4; D not certain. Germline V lookup: CDR1 SGHRS, CDR2 YFSETQ. Trimming stripped 4 bases from V and 6 bases from J, with 16 bases between. The CDR3 extends over 15 amino acids. The CDR3 protein is CASSRGSEGYEKLFF. The CDR3 DNA is TGCGCCAGCAGCCGGGGAAGTGAAGGGTATGAAAAACTGTTTTTT. Looking up the rest from reference TRBV5-1 and TRBJ1-4 gives the full variable domain: KAGVTQTPRYLIKTRGQQVTLSCSPISGHRSVSWYQQTPGQGLQFLFEYFSETQRNKGNFPGRFSGRQFSNSRSEMNVSTLELGDSALYLCASSRGSEGYEKLFFGSGTQLSVL.

The J gene is TRBJ2-1, the V gene TRBV3-1 (or the pseudogene TRBV3-2); D perhaps matches TRBD1 (6 bases). The CDR3 consists of 12 residues. The V gene's germline CDR1 is LGHDT and CDR2 YNNKEL (reference sequence). V shed 4 bases and J shed 6 bases, with 7 bases lying between them. The CDR3 sequence is CASSPDSNEQFF. The CDR3 DNA reads TGTGCCAGCAGCCCGGACAGCAATGAGCAGTTCTTC.

The rearrangement links TRBV5-1 to TRBJ1-2, with 7 bases matching TRBD1. V lost 0 bases to trimming and J lost 4 bases; unmatched junction nucleotides: 9. Per the germline V gene, CDR1 is SGHRS and CDR2 is YFSETQ. CDR3 length: 16 amino acids. The CDR3 DNA follows: TGCGCCAGCAGCTTGGAGGGGTGGGGACAGACCTATGGCTACACCTTC. Amino acids: CASSLEGWGQTYGYTF.

This chain uses TRBV5-1 with TRBJ2-2; TRBD1 might be the D (5 bases). V gave up 3 bases and J gave up 0 bases, with 21 bases separating them. The germline V gene has CDR1 SGHRS and CDR2 YFSETQ. The CDR3 spans 19 residues. CDR3 nucleotide sequence: TGCGCCAGCAGCTCCCCGTCAGGGTCTTTCGCCGCGAACACCGGGGAGCTGTTTTTT. This sequence encodes CASSSPSGSFAANTGELFF.

Details on this clone: This same CDR3 is encoded by further DNA sequences in the sample. This chain connects TRBV7-9 to TRBJ2-6; perhaps TRBD1 as D (6 bases). The germline V gene has CDR1 SEHNR and CDR2 FQNEAQ (reference sequence). CDR3 length: 16 amino acids. V lost 5 bases, J lost 0 bases, and 11 bases lay in between. CDR3 residues: CASSLRGGSGANVLTF. CDR3 coding DNA: TGTGCCAGCAGCCTAAGAGGGGGCTCTGGGGCCAACGTCCTGACTTTC.

The chain is built from TRBV28 and TRBJ1-2; no clear D gene. This CDR3 has 12 amino acids. V was cut by 3 bases and J by 5 bases, with 7 bases left in between. The germline V gene has CDR1 MDHEN and CDR2 SYDVKM. The CDR3, as DNA: TGTGCCAGCAGTTTTCGTGCGTATGGCTACACCTTC. As protein: CASSFRAYGYTF.

V gene TRBV6-5 combines with J gene TRBJ1-3; 7 nucleotides agree with TRBD1. The CDR3 is 13 residues long. Germline CDR1 is MNHEY and CDR2 is SVGAGI. Trimming at V came to 7 bases and at J to 8 bases, leaving 8 bases not matched to a gene. CDR3 amino acids: CASKTGRYDTIYF. In nucleotides, the CDR3 is TGTGCCAGCAAGACAGGGAGGTACGACACCATATATTTT.

The chain uses TRBV27 and TRBJ1-4; 7 bases agree with TRBD1. The V and J ends lost 6 bases and 6 bases, in that order; junction bases with no gene match: 10. The V gene's germline CDR1 is MNHEY and CDR2 SMNVEV (reference sequence). The CDR3 totals 15 residues. CDR3 sequence: CASSPYPDRDEKLFF. DNA of the CDR3: TGTGCCAGCAGCCCATATCCTGACAGGGATGAAAAACTGTTTTTT.

V gene TRBV18 combines with J gene TRBJ1-5, with D possibly being TRBD1 (6 bases). Trimming took 3 bases from V and 6 from J, leaving 18 bases between them. The CDR3 runs 16 residues. CDR1 is KGHSH, CDR2 LQKENI, per germline. The CDR3 loop is CASSPLSGGGSQPQHF. In nucleotides, the CDR3 is TGTGCCAGCTCACCTCTTTCCGGCGGGGGCAGTCAGCCCCAGCATTTT.

V and J are TRBV5-6 and TRBJ1-6; 8 positions match TRBD1. The CDR3 contains 16 residues. Germline loops: CDR1 SGHDT, CDR2 YYEEEE. J lost 10 bases, V lost 0 bases, and 9 bases had no gene match. CDR3 sequence reads: CASSLEQGAFGSPLHF. For the CDR3, the DNA is TGTGCCAGCAGCTTGGAGCAGGGGGCCTTCGGGTCACCCCTCCACTTT.

This chain uses TRBV5-1 with TRBJ2-7, with D possibly matching TRBD2 (5 bases). Germline V gene lookup returns CDR1 SGHRS and CDR2 YFSETQ. CDR3 length: 16 amino acids. Trimming left V 5 bases short and J 4 bases short, with 22 bases between. The CDR3: CASSRWSSEGLYEQYF. CDR3 in DNA: TGCGCCAGCAGTCGGTGGAGTTCTGAGGGTCTATACGAGCAGTACTTC. The full variable domain, completed using reference TRBV5-1 and TRBJ2-7, is KAGVTQTPRYLIKTRGQQVTLSCSPISGHRSVSWYQQTPGQGLQFLFEYFSETQRNKGNFPGRFSGRQFSNSRSEMNVSTLELGDSALYLCASSRWSSEGLYEQYFGPGTRLTVT.

The V call is TRBV29-1, the J call TRBJ2-3; 7 nucleotides align to TRBD1. This CDR3 region has 13 residues. The V and J ends lost 7 bases and 6 bases, in that order; junction bases with no gene match: 10. CDR1 and CDR2 from the germline V gene are SQVTM and ANQGSEA. The CDR3 bases are TGCAGCGCAAACGGACAGGTGTTGGATACGCAGTATTTT. Its protein is CSANGQVLDTQYF.

In its sample, this clone was seen a few times. The rearrangement links TRBV3-1 (or the pseudogene TRBV3-2) to TRBJ1-2; TRBD1 matches 7 bases. The CDR3 length is 14 residues. With V trimmed by 4 bases and J by 8 bases, 10 bases remained unmatched. CDR1 LGHDT and CDR2 YNNKEL come from the germline V gene (reference sequence). CDR3 in DNA: TGTGCCAGCAGCCCCCAGGGGGGTCCTGGCGGCTACACCTTC. Translation: CASSPQGGPGGYTF.

This clone was seen repeatedly, ten times or more. This chain connects TRBV12-5 to TRBJ1-6, with D unresolved. The length of the CDR3 is 14 residues. Trimming took 4 bases from V and 0 from J, leaving 4 bases between them. Germline V gene data show CDR1 as LGHNT and CDR2 as FRNRAP. DNA of the CDR3: TGTGCTAGTGGTTACAGCTCCTATAATTCACCCCTCCACTTT. Protein sequence: CASGYSSYNSPLHF. Supplemented by reference TRBV12-5 and TRBJ1-6, the full variable domain reads DARVTQTPRHKVTEMGQEVTMRCQPILGHNTVFWYRQTMMQGLELLAYFRNRAPLDDSGMPKDRFSAEMPDATLATLKIQPSEPRDSAVYFCASGYSSYNSPLHFGNGTRLTVT.

The CDR3 DNA sequence: TGCGCCAGCAGCCCCGGAGAGCTAAATCAGCCCCAGCATTTT. Its translation is CASSPGELNQPQHF. This chain links TRBV5-1 with TRBJ1-5; D unclear. Germline CDR1 and CDR2: SGHRS and YFSETQ. The CDR3 is made up of 14 amino acids. Deletions cut 4 bases from V and 4 bases from J, with 12 bases between.

V gene TRBV11-3 combines with J gene TRBJ2-1, with TRBD2 identical over 7 bases. The junction had 2 bases not matched to a gene; V was cut back by 5 bases and J by 4 bases. The CDR3 extends over 13 amino acids. Germline assignment: CDR1 SGHNT and CDR2 YENEEA. The CDR3 here is CASSAGGYNEQFF. The CDR3 bases are TGTGCCAGCAGCGCCGGGGGGTACAATGAGCAGTTCTTC.